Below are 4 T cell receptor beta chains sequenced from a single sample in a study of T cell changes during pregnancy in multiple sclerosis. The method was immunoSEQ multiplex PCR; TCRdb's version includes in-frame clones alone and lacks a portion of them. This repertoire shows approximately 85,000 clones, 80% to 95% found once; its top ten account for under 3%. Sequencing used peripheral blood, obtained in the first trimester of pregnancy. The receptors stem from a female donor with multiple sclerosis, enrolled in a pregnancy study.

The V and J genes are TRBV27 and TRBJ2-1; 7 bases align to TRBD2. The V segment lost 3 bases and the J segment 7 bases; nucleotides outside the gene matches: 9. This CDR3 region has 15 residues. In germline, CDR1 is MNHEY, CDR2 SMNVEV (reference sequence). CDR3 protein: CASSFAGTIGNEQFF. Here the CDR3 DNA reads TGTGCCAGCAGTTTTGCCGGGACTATTGGTAATGAGCAGTTCTTC.

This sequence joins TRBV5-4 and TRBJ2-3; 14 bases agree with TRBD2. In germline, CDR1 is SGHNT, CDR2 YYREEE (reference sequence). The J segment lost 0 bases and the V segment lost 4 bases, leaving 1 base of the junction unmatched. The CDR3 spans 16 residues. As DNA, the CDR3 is TGTGCCAGCAGCGGACTAGCGGGGGGAAGCACAGATACGCAGTATTTT. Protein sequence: CASSGLAGGSTDTQYF.

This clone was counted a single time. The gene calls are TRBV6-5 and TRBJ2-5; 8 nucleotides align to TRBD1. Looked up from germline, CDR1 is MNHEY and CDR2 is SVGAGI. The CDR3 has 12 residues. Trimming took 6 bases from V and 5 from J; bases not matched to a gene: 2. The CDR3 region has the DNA TGTGCCAGCAGCCACAGGGGGGAGACCCAGTACTTC. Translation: CASSHRGETQYF.

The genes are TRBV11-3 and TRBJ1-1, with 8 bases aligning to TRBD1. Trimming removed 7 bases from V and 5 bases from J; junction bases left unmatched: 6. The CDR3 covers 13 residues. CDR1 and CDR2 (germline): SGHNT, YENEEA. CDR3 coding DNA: TGTGCCAGCACCCCACAGGGGGGAACTGAAGCTTTCTTT. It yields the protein CASTPQGGTEAFF.